Listed below are T cell receptor beta chains from one sample, sequenced in a study of human T cells and chemical hapten exposure. MiXCR, applied by TCRdb to the RACE reads, yields one record per CDR3 protein. Among 280,000 or so distinct CDR3 sequences listed, approximately 7.5% were seen once. The sample here was whole blood, taken in connection with sensitization to the hapten diphenylcyclopropenone (DPC). Every receptor here comes from a man aged 18 to 30 with alopecia areata. Some clones in this sample may be carry-over from other donors' samples. Each CDR3 is given with its conserved first and last residue.

V gene	J gene	CDR3 protein
TRBV4-3	TRBJ2-3	CASSQDYGLPTDTQYF
TRBV4-3	TRBJ1-6	CASSQDRQHSPLHF
TRBV6-5	TRBJ1-5	CASSPGQVSNQPQHF
TRBV7-2	TRBJ2-3	CASSLTSGSDTQYF
TRBV28	TRBJ1-1	CASSTPYRGVEAFF
TRBV28	TRBJ1-6	CASSLGQGISPLHF
TRBV7-2	TRBJ1-6	CASSSSLTGINSPLHF
TRBV6-6	TRBJ1-4	CASSPSGANEKLFF
TRBV5-5	TRBJ1-1	CASSFTGTENTEAFF
TRBV6-6	TRBJ2-7	CASSYQGRVYEQYF